Below are 25 T cell receptor beta chains sequenced from a single sample in a study of radiation and T cells in renal cell carcinoma. As to time point: blood 2 weeks post-SBRT. Treatment here: 15 Gy SBRT to primary tumor, nephrectomy 4 weeks later. Only in-frame clones appear in the TCRdb table, and some are missing; sequencing was by immunoSEQ multiplex PCR. The sample includes roughly 130,000 clones, approximately 78% of them seen just once. Source: blood, taken from a patient whose treatment included radiotherapy and nephrectomy. Receptors were obtained from a woman aged 55 to 70 with renal cell carcinoma.

The chain couples TRBV6-4 to TRBJ2-1; 11 nucleotides match TRBD2. V shed 2 bases and J 10 bases; nucleotides not matched to a gene: 7. CDR1 is MRHNA and CDR2 is SNTAGT in the germline V gene. The CDR3 covers 15 residues. The CDR3 bases are TGTGCCAGCAGTGACAATAGCGGGGGGGCCTTCGAGCAGTTCTTC. This codes for CASSDNSGGAFEQFF.

This chain links TRBV15 with TRBJ2-7; the match to TRBD1 covers 10 bases. The germline gives CDR1 LNHNV, CDR2 YYDKDF (reference sequence). This CDR3 is built from 15 residues. Trimming at V came to 5 bases and at J to 0 bases, leaving 4 bases not matched to a gene. CDR3 bases: TGTGCCACCAGCGCAAGGACAGGGGGCTCCTACGAGCAGTACTTC. Translated: CATSARTGGSYEQYF.

The rearrangement joins TRBV2 to TRBJ1-5, with D uncertain. CDR3 length: 15 residues. Germline values: CDR1 SNHLY, CDR2 FYNNEI. Between the trimmed V and J ends, which lost 4 bases and 0 bases, there was a span of 10 bases. The CDR3 region has the DNA TGTGCCAGCAGTGGTGACGGAGGTAGCAATCAGCCCCAGCATTTT. Its protein is CASSGDGGSNQPQHF.

V is TRBV27 and J is TRBJ2-7, with a possible D match to TRBD1 (6 bases). The CDR3 is 14 amino acids. V was pared by 3 bases and J by 3 bases, with 12 bases between. Germline V gene data show CDR1 as MNHEY and CDR2 as SMNVEV (reference sequence). The chain's CDR3 is CASSLSGAVYEQYF. The DNA of the CDR3 is TGTGCCAGCAGTTTGTCAGGGGCGGTCTACGAGCAGTACTTC.

The rearrangement uses TRBV9 and TRBJ2-3, with 12 bases fitting TRBD1. The trim removed 4 bases at V and 6 bases at J, leaving 6 bases unmatched. Germline-derived CDR1 and CDR2 are SGDLS and YYNGEE. This CDR3 spans 15 amino acids. Here the CDR3 DNA reads TGTGCCAGCAGCCGCGGGGACAGGGGGCTGGATACGCAGTATTTT. As protein: CASSRGDRGLDTQYF.

The rearrangement uses TRBV6-5 and TRBJ2-7; 10 bases are shared with TRBD1. The CDR3 loop spans 15 amino acids. V dropped 2 bases and J dropped 6; count of bases not matched to a gene: 7. Germline V gene data show CDR1 as MNHEY and CDR2 as SVGAGI. The CDR3 protein is CASSYGRTGGGEQYF. The DNA for the CDR3 is TGTGCCAGCAGTTACGGGCGGACAGGGGGGGGCGAGCAGTACTTC.

The chain uses TRBV5-1 and TRBJ2-7; a weak D match, TRBD1 (5 bases). The CDR3 extends over 14 amino acids. The V end lost 0 bases, the J end lost 5 bases, and 12 bases lay between the germline ends. The germline V gene encodes CDR1 SGHRS and CDR2 YFSETQ. DNA for the CDR3: TGCGCCAGCAGCTTGGGGCAGGGTATCAACGAGCAGTACTTC. Its translation is CASSLGQGINEQYF.

The chain combines TRBV7-2 with TRBJ2-3; perhaps TRBD1 as D (5 bases). Per germline, CDR1 SGHTA and CDR2 FQGNSA. With 4 bases removed from V and 0 bases from J, the gap between germline ends came to 8 bases. The CDR3 covers 14 residues. This CDR3 is CASSSTVSTDTQYF. CDR3 sequence (DNA): TGTGCCAGCAGCTCGACAGTTAGCACAGATACGCAGTATTTT.

The chain employs TRBV7-3 and TRBJ2-7; D is ambiguous. This CDR3 is 14 amino acids long. Deletions cut 3 bases from V and 2 bases from J, with 11 bases between. CDR1 and CDR2 (germline): SGHTA, FQGTGA. The DNA for the CDR3 is TGTGCCAGCAGCTTCGGACCAAAAACCTACGAGCAGTACTTC. Residues: CASSFGPKTYEQYF.

The chain is built from TRBV27 and TRBJ1-3; no reliable D call. Germline V gives CDR1 MNHEY, CDR2 SMNVEV (reference sequence). Trimming removed 8 bases from V and 0 bases from J, with 14 bases in between. This CDR3 region has 15 residues. CDR3 sequence: CASRPASLSGNTIYF. CDR3 DNA sequence: TGTGCCAGCCGCCCCGCCTCCCTCTCTGGAAACACCATATATTTT.

This rearrangement joins TRBV4-1 to TRBJ2-5, with D unclear. CDR1 and CDR2 from the germline V gene are MGHRA and YSYEKL. The V end was cut by 0 bases, the J end by 4 bases, with 9 bases between. CDR3 size: 14 residues. The CDR3 region has the DNA TGCGCCAGCAGCCAAGATTCTAATAGAGAGACCCAGTACTTC. It codes for CASSQDSNRETQYF.

This clone was seen once. The chain joins TRBV27 to TRBJ1-5; D is unclear. This CDR3 is built from 16 residues. Germline-derived CDR1 and CDR2 are MNHEY and SMNVEV (reference sequence). V lost 6 bases to trimming and J lost 0 bases, with 15 bases between them. CDR3 region: CASRPLTLNSNQPQHF. The CDR3 nucleotides are TGTGCCAGCAGACCGTTGACGCTCAATAGCAATCAGCCCCAGCATTTT.

The chain links TRBV5-6 to TRBJ2-7, with 7 bases identical to TRBD1. With V trimmed by 4 bases and J by 4 bases, 2 bases remained unmatched. Germline CDR1 is SGHDT and CDR2 is YYEEEE. CDR3 size: 12 residues. CDR3 nucleotides: TGTGCCAGCAGCGACAGGGCGTACGAGCAGTACTTC. Translation gives CASSDRAYEQYF.

This chain joins TRBV7-2 and TRBJ2-7; 7 positions agree with TRBD1. The CDR3 extends over 13 amino acids. CDR1 is SGHTA and CDR2 is FQGNSA in the germline V gene. The trim removed 3 bases at V and 4 bases at J, leaving 3 bases unmatched. The DNA of the CDR3 is TGTGCCAGCAGCTTGGGGACAGAATACGAGCAGTACTTC. This gives the protein CASSLGTEYEQYF. The complete variable domain, with remaining parts taken from reference TRBV7-2 and TRBJ2-7, reads GAGVSQSPSNKVTEKGKDVELRCDPISGHTALYWYRQSLGQGLEFLIYFQGNSAPDKSGLPSDRFSAERTGGSVSTLTIQRTQQEDSAVYLCASSLGTEYEQYFGPGTRLTVT.

As regards this clone: One end of the junction varies from germline; a read error may be responsible. J is TRBJ2-3 and V is TRBV27, with 7 nucleotides matching TRBD2. CDR3 length: 15 residues. Germline V gives CDR1 MNHEY, CDR2 SMNVEV (reference sequence). The chain's CDR3 is CASPTAQTSIDTQYF. As DNA, the CDR3 is TGTGCCAGCCCTACCGCGCAGACTAGCATAGATACGCAGTATTTT.

This clone was detected only a few times. The chain combines TRBV30 with TRBJ1-5; the match to TRBD1 covers 7 bases. CDR1 is GTSNPN and CDR2 is SVGIG in the germline V gene (reference sequence). V shed 5 bases, J shed 4 bases, and the junction held 5 bases outside the gene matches. The CDR3 totals 13 residues. The CDR3 reads CAWAGTENQPQHF. The CDR3 DNA is TGTGCCTGGGCCGGGACAGAGAATCAGCCCCAGCATTTT.

The V gene is TRBV6-1, the J gene TRBJ2-1; no definite D call. This CDR3 region has 15 residues. V was pared by 1 base and J by 8 bases, with 15 bases between. The germline gives CDR1 MNHNS, CDR2 SASEGT. CDR3 sequence reads: CASSEGHLPRDEQFF. CDR3 sequence (DNA): TGTGCCAGCAGTGAAGGCCACCTGCCCCGCGATGAGCAGTTCTTC.

This clone was recorded once. The chain has TRBV28 and TRBJ2-5; 7 bases align to TRBD2. The V gene end was trimmed by 7 bases and the J gene end by 2 bases; junction bases not matched to a gene: 10. CDR3 length: 15 residues. Germline V gene lookup returns CDR1 MDHEN and CDR2 SYDVKM. The CDR3 DNA reads TGTGCCAGCAAGAGGTGGGGTAGCGGGCAAGAGACCCAGTACTTC. Its translation: CASKRWGSGQETQYF. Supplemented by reference TRBV28 and TRBJ2-5, the full variable domain reads DVKVTQSSRYLVKRTGEKVFLECVQDMDHENMFWYRQDPGLGLRLIYFSYDVKMKEKGDIPEGYSVSREKKERFSLILESASTNQTSMYLCASKRWGSGQETQYFGPGTRLLVL.

This clone was seen only a few times. The V and J genes are TRBV5-1 and TRBJ2-5; TRBD1 might be the D (5 bases). Germline V gene sequence: CDR1 SGHRS, CDR2 YFSETQ. V was cut by 0 bases and J by 5 bases, with 17 bases left in between. The CDR3 consists of 16 residues. This chain's CDR3 is CASSLGPDMGSETQYF. CDR3 coding DNA: TGCGCCAGCAGCTTGGGTCCGGACATGGGGTCCGAGACCCAGTACTTC.

The chain is built from TRBV28 and TRBJ2-7; TRBD1 might be the D (5 bases). CDR1 MDHEN and CDR2 SYDVKM come from the germline V gene. The germline V and J ends were trimmed by 3 bases and 3 bases, with 9 bases remaining between them. The CDR3 covers 13 residues. CDR3 coding DNA: TGTGCCAGCAGTTTTAGGACACACTACGAGCAGTACTTC. Translating gives CASSFRTHYEQYF.

V usage is TRBV4-1 and J usage is TRBJ1-1; 8 positions agree with TRBD1. The CDR3 runs to 15 residues. The V gene's germline CDR1 is MGHRA and CDR2 YSYEKL. J gave up 1 base and V 4 bases, and 5 bases lay outside the gene matches. The CDR3 DNA is TGCGCCAGCAGCCGAGCCGGGACAGGGAACACTGAAGCTTTCTTT. It codes for CASSRAGTGNTEAFF.

This clone was seen just once. The chain has TRBV19 and TRBJ1-5; 7 nucleotides match TRBD1. The trim removed 0 bases at V and 4 bases at J, leaving 9 bases unmatched. The CDR3 runs 17 residues. Germline V gene lookup returns CDR1 LNHDA and CDR2 SQIVND (reference sequence). The CDR3 DNA reads TGTGCCAGTAGTATAGATGGGACAGCCCTAAGAAATCAGCCCCAGCATTTT. The encoded protein is CASSIDGTALRNQPQHF.

The chain has TRBV28 and TRBJ1-5; D is unresolved. With 10 bases removed from V and 4 bases from J, the gap between germline ends came to 11 bases. CDR1 and CDR2 (germline): MDHEN, SYDVKM. The CDR3 is 12 amino acids. This chain's CDR3 is CAIHNTNQPQHF. The CDR3 DNA is TGTGCCATCCACAATACTAATCAGCCCCAGCATTTT.

The CDR3: CASRSARVLRNQPQHF. The CDR3, as DNA: TGTGCCAGTAGATCCGCCAGGGTCCTTAGGAATCAGCCCCAGCATTTT. V usage is TRBV19 and J usage is TRBJ1-5; D might be TRBD1 (5 bases). The CDR3 runs 16 residues. V lost 6 bases, J lost 4 bases, and 19 bases lay in between. From germline, CDR1 is LNHDA and CDR2 SQIVND (reference sequence).

The genes are TRBV6-5 and TRBJ2-1; perhaps TRBD1 as D (5 bases). Germline loops: CDR1 MNHEY, CDR2 SVGAGI. The CDR3 has 11 residues. V lost 3 bases and J lost 12, with 9 bases in between. The CDR3, as DNA: TGTGCCAGCAGTTATACAGGAGTGCAGTTCTTC. This codes for CASSYTGVQFF.